The clone carrying this T cell receptor beta chain was found many times. Its antigen is undetermined. Hyperthyroidism of Graves' type that showed no ophthalmopathy progression within 18 months was stable. These data originate in a study of T cells in Graves' hyperthyroidism and ophthalmopathy. Study-level information: Before treatment of any kind, peripheral blood was taken at initial diagnosis.

Study outcomes and limitations: Ophthalmopathy was identified by the model a median about 6.4 months ahead of onset.

V lost 3 bases and J 4 bases, leaving 16 bases between the germline ends. This CDR3 is 15 amino acids long. The V gene's germline CDR1 is SGHRS and CDR2 YFSETQ. Amplified TCR beta CDR3 regions derived from RNA transcripts. HTBI primers drove first-round RT-PCR of the TCR CDR3. One entry per CDR3 protein, called by TCRdb with MiXCR from the multiplex PCR reads. The table lists 300,000 to 350,000 distinct CDR3 sequences, roughly 15% of them singletons. This clonotype was sampled from a man aged 30 to 39 with Graves' hyperthyroidism. Sequencing was carried out using blood. This sequence joins TRBV5-1 and TRBJ1-2; a weak D match, TRBD1 (5 bases). The CDR3 loop is CASSSIPQETYGYTF. The CDR3 nucleotides are TGCGCCAGCAGCTCAATCCCACAGGAGACCTATGGCTACACCTTC.